This T cell receptor beta chain stems from a study of radiation and T cells in renal cell carcinoma. Data came from immunoSEQ multiplex PCR; TCRdb stores just in-frame clones and leaves some out. The sample holds 150,000 or so clones, over 80% seen once. Germline loops: CDR1 PRHDT, CDR2 FYEKMQ (reference sequence). Trimming removed 1 base from V and 1 base from J, with 2 bases in between. The CDR3 is 12 amino acids. Time point noted: blood 2 weeks post-SBRT. Treatment in this sample: 15 Gy SBRT to primary tumor, nephrectomy 4 weeks later. Source: blood, taken from a patient whose treatment included radiotherapy and nephrectomy. The chain recombines TRBV13 with TRBJ2-7; D is unclear. The TCR originated in a woman in her 50s with renal cell carcinoma. CDR3 DNA: TGTGCCAGCAGCTTAGAGTCCTACGAGCAGTACTTC. Translation gives CASSLESYEQYF. Together with reference TRBV13 and TRBJ2-7, the CDR3 gives the full variable domain: AAGVIQSPRHLIKEKRETATLKCYPIPRHDTVYWYQQGPGQDPQFLISFYEKMQSDKGSIPDRFSAQQFSDYHSELNMSSLELGDSALYFCASSLESYEQYFGPGTRLTVT.